This T cell receptor beta chain was identified during a study of neurological immune-mediated disorders. This clonotype was counted ten times or more. Synthesis of cDNA was performed by 5'RACE using 10-nucleotide random UMIs. In TCRdb, the 5' RACE reads were re-called with MiXCR into one record per CDR3 protein. The repertoire holds about 24,000 distinct CDR3 sequences, with about an eighth as singletons. The CDR3 is 10 amino acids. The V and J ends lost 1 base and 8 bases respectively, with 2 bases between them. Germline V gene data show CDR1 as DFQATT and CDR2 as SNEGSKA (reference sequence). V usage is TRBV20-1 and J usage is TRBJ1-4, with D unresolved. This clonotype was sampled from a woman aged 40 to 55 with HTLV-1-associated myelopathy (HAM/TSP). The sample was PBMCs. CDR3 protein: CSARGEKLFF. CDR3 in DNA: TGCAGTGCTAGAGGCGAAAAACTGTTTTTT.